This T cell receptor (beta chain) was retrieved from a study of cytomegalovirus exposure and HLA in healthy donors. As for the study in general: Most genotyped donors, roughly 83% of some 400, had Caucasian-associated genetic ancestry. Study-level results: Reports showed the classifier diagnosing cytomegalovirus status with high specificity and sensitivity. Data from an earlier analysis indicated that most TCR beta V segments were productive either about 87% or about 30% of the time. Relative to equally common others, HLA-associated TCR beta chains showed greater clonal expansion in a later analysis.

Vbeta (60) and Jbeta (13) primers were used in the PCR. Data came from immunoSEQ multiplex PCR; TCRdb stores just in-frame clones and leaves some out. Counted here are approximately 120,000 clones, roughly four fifths occurring once; the ten biggest clones make up around 14%. Trimming shortened V by 1 base and J by 1 base, and 11 bases separated the two germline ends. This CDR3 comprises 16 residues. Germline V CDR1 and CDR2: SGHVS, FQNEAQ. A note on this clone: Its target is unknown.

This chain links TRBV7-8 with TRBJ1-5, with D perhaps TRBD1 (5 bases). Input material: PBMCs. The TCR sequence derives from an older woman in good health and CMV-seropositive. The CDR3 here is CASSLGQGSSNQPQHF. The CDR3 nucleotides are TGTGCCAGCAGCTTAGGGCAGGGATCCAGCAATCAGCCCCAGCATTTT.